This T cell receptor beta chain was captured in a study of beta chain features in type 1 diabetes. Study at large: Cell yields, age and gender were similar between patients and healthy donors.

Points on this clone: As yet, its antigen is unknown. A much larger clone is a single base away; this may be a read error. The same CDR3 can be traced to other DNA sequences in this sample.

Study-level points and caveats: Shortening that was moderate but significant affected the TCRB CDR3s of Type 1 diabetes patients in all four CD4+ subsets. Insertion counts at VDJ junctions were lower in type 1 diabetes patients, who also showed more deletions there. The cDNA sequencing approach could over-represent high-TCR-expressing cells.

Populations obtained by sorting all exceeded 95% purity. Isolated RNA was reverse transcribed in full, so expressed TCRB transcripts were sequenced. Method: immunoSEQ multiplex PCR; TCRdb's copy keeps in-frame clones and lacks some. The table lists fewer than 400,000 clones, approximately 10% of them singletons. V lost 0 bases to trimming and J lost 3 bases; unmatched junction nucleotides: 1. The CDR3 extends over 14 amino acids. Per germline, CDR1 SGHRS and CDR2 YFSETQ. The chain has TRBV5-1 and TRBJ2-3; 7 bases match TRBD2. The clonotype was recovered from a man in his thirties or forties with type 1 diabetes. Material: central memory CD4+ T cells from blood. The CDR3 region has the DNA TGCGCCAGCAGCTTGGCGGGGGGTACAGATACGCAGTATTTT. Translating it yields CASSLAGGTDTQYF.